Listed below are T cell receptor beta chains from one sample, sequenced in a study of OX40 agonist ivuxolimab in advanced cancers. Sequenced by immunoSEQ multiplex PCR; TCRdb stores in-frame clones only, minus some. In the table there are tens of thousands of clones, under 95% of which are singletons. The specimen comprised CD4+ or CD8+ T cells sorted from blood, sampled in a trial of the OX40 agonist ivuxolimab. These receptor sequences come from an adult with an advanced solid tumor such as melanoma, head and neck, liver or kidney cancer. Both conserved end residues are part of each CDR3. Each record gives: D gene, J gene, V gene, clone size, CDR3 DNA, CDR3 protein. The D gene is left open where the match is weak. Expanded clones are given a class, and other clones once, few, many or no size at all.

D gene: TRBD1
J gene: TRBJ2-3
V gene: TRBV7-8
clone size: -
CDR3 DNA: TGTGCCAGCAGCCACGACAGGGTAGCGACAGATACGCAGTATTTT
CDR3 protein: CASSHDRVATDTQYF

D gene: TRBD1
J gene: TRBJ2-7
V gene: TRBV11-2
clone size: few
CDR3 DNA: TGTGCCAGCAGCTACTCAGGGGGCTTGGAGCAGTACTTC
CDR3 protein: CASSYSGGLEQYF

D gene: -
J gene: TRBJ2-7
V gene: TRBV6-5
clone size: -
CDR3 DNA: TGTGCCAGCAGCAATAGGCTTAGCGGTCCCTACGAGCAGTACTTC
CDR3 protein: CASSNRLSGPYEQYF

D gene: TRBD1
J gene: TRBJ1-2
V gene: TRBV7-8
clone size: -
CDR3 DNA: TGTGCCAGCAGCGTGAAACAGGGGGCTGGCTACACCTTC
CDR3 protein: CASSVKQGAGYTF

D gene: -
J gene: TRBJ2-1
V gene: TRBV15
clone size: -
CDR3 DNA: TGTGCCACCATTAACGGGAGTGGGTACTACAATGAGCAGTTCTTC
CDR3 protein: CATINGSGYYNEQFF

D gene: -
J gene: TRBJ2-2
V gene: TRBV7-9
clone size: -
CDR3 DNA: TGTGCCAGCAGCCGACCGGGAGCCGGGGAGCTGTTTTTT
CDR3 protein: CASSRPGAGELFF

D gene: TRBD2
J gene: TRBJ2-1
V gene: TRBV4-1
clone size: once
CDR3 DNA: TGCGCCAGCAGCCCTAGCGGGGGGAGATACAATGAGCAGTTCTTC
CDR3 protein: CASSPSGGRYNEQFF

D gene: -
J gene: TRBJ2-5
V gene: TRBV25-1
clone size: -
CDR3 DNA: TGTGCCAGCAGTGTTCCGGGCCCCTCGCTCGGTGAGACCCAGTACTTC
CDR3 protein: CASSVPGPSLGETQYF

D gene: -
J gene: TRBJ1-5
V gene: TRBV19
clone size: -
CDR3 DNA: TGTGCCAGTAGTATTCTGGACAGCGGGGAATATAGCAATCAGCCCCAGCATTTT
CDR3 protein: CASSILDSGEYSNQPQHF

D gene: -
J gene: TRBJ2-7
V gene: TRBV27
clone size: once
CDR3 DNA: TGTGCCAGCAGACGGACGTCTGACTACGAGCAGTACTTC
CDR3 protein: CASRRTSDYEQYF

D gene: -
J gene: TRBJ2-1
V gene: TRBV27
clone size: -
CDR3 DNA: TGTGCCAGCCTTGGGTCCTACAATGAGCAGTTCTTC
CDR3 protein: CASLGSYNEQFF

D gene: -
J gene: TRBJ2-3
V gene: TRBV7-9
clone size: -
CDR3 DNA: TGTGCCAGCAGCTTTACAACAGATTCAGATACGCAGTATTTT
CDR3 protein: CASSFTTDSDTQYF

D gene: TRBD2
J gene: TRBJ2-7
V gene: TRBV27
clone size: once
CDR3 DNA: TGTGCCAGCAGTTTAGGGACTAGCGGATACTACGAGCAGTACTTC
CDR3 protein: CASSLGTSGYYEQYF

D gene: -
J gene: TRBJ2-1
V gene: TRBV19
clone size: -
CDR3 DNA: TGTGCCAGTAGTAGCGACGGCTACAATGAGCAGTTCTTC
CDR3 protein: CASSSDGYNEQFF

D gene: TRBD2
J gene: TRBJ2-7
V gene: TRBV9
clone size: -
CDR3 DNA: TGTGCCAGCAGCGGAGGGACCGGGACTAGCGGGAGGATGACCTACGAGCAGTACTTC
CDR3 protein: CASSGGTGTSGRMTYEQYF

D gene: TRBD2
J gene: TRBJ2-3
V gene: TRBV16
clone size: -
CDR3 DNA: TGTGCCAGCAGCCAAACTGGGCGGGAGTTTGGCACAGATACGCAGTATTTT
CDR3 protein: CASSQTGREFGTDTQYF

D gene: -
J gene: TRBJ2-1
V gene: TRBV5-5
clone size: -
CDR3 DNA: TGTGCCAGCAGCCAACCCTATAGCGTCAATGAGCAGTTCTTC
CDR3 protein: CASSQPYSVNEQFF

D gene: -
J gene: TRBJ2-1
V gene: TRBV27
clone size: -
CDR3 DNA: TGTGCCACACGAATCGGAGCTAGCTCCTACAATGAGCAGTTCTTC
CDR3 protein: CATRIGASSYNEQFF

D gene: -
J gene: TRBJ2-2
V gene: TRBV9
clone size: -
CDR3 DNA: TGTGCCAGCAGCGCGGGGCAGGGGATGAACACCGGGGAGCTGTTTTTT
CDR3 protein: CASSAGQGMNTGELFF

D gene: -
J gene: TRBJ2-3
V gene: TRBV6-4
clone size: -
CDR3 DNA: TGTGCCAGCAGTGAATCGGCAGAAGATACGCAGTATTTT
CDR3 protein: CASSESAEDTQYF

D gene: TRBD2
J gene: TRBJ2-7
V gene: TRBV5-6
clone size: -
CDR3 DNA: TGTGCCAGCAGCTTGATTGGGACTAGCGGTCTCTCCTACGAGCAGTACTTC
CDR3 protein: CASSLIGTSGLSYEQYF

D gene: TRBD1
J gene: TRBJ2-7
V gene: TRBV29-1
clone size: -
CDR3 DNA: TGCAGCGTTACAGGGGTCGCTACCTACGAGCAGTACTTC
CDR3 protein: CSVTGVATYEQYF

D gene: TRBD2
J gene: TRBJ2-1
V gene: TRBV13
clone size: -
CDR3 DNA: TGTGCCAGCGGACCTCGCGGGGGGAACAATGAGCAGTTCTTC
CDR3 protein: CASGPRGGNNEQFF

D gene: TRBD1
J gene: TRBJ2-7
V gene: TRBV27
clone size: medium-sized
CDR3 DNA: TGTGCCAGCAGCCAGGGACAGAGCTACGAGCAGTACTTC
CDR3 protein: CASSQGQSYEQYF

D gene: -
J gene: TRBJ1-1
V gene: TRBV10-2
clone size: -
CDR3 DNA: TGCGCCAGCAAGCCCGCAGGGGATCCTGAAGCTTTCTTT
CDR3 protein: CASKPAGDPEAFF

D gene: -
J gene: TRBJ2-7
V gene: TRBV10-1
clone size: once
CDR3 DNA: TGCGCCAGCAGTGAGACACCAACCTACGAGCAGTACTTC
CDR3 protein: CASSETPTYEQYF

D gene: TRBD1
J gene: TRBJ1-4
V gene: TRBV29-1
clone size: -
CDR3 DNA: TGCAGCGTTGAATCGTTGGGACAGGGGGAAAAACTGTTTTTT
CDR3 protein: CSVESLGQGEKLFF

D gene: -
J gene: TRBJ1-4
V gene: TRBV28
clone size: -
CDR3 DNA: TGTGCCAGCAGAACACCTGCGTCGGGTGGCGAAAAACTGTTTTTT
CDR3 protein: CASRTPASGGEKLFF

D gene: -
J gene: TRBJ2-1
V gene: TRBV14
clone size: -
CDR3 DNA: TGTGCCAGCAGCCTGAGGCGGGGTCGAGGGAATGAGCAGTTCTTC
CDR3 protein: CASSLRRGRGNEQFF

D gene: -
J gene: TRBJ2-7
V gene: TRBV4-2
clone size: -
CDR3 DNA: TGTGCCAGCAGCCAAGATAGGCAGACCTACGAGCAGTACTTC
CDR3 protein: CASSQDRQTYEQYF

D gene: TRBD1
J gene: TRBJ2-7
V gene: TRBV9
clone size: -
CDR3 DNA: TGTGCCAGCAGCATTGACAGGGGAGGCGACGAGCAGTACTTC
CDR3 protein: CASSIDRGGDEQYF

D gene: -
J gene: TRBJ2-7
V gene: TRBV7-8
clone size: -
CDR3 DNA: TGTGCCAGCAGCTCAAATAGCGGATACTCCTCCTACGAGCAGTACTTC
CDR3 protein: CASSSNSGYSSYEQYF

D gene: -
J gene: TRBJ2-1
V gene: TRBV5-6
clone size: -
CDR3 DNA: TGTGCCAGCGGATTACAGCTCCATGAGCAGTTCTTC
CDR3 protein: CASGLQLHEQFF

D gene: TRBD2
J gene: TRBJ2-7
V gene: TRBV7-9
clone size: -
CDR3 DNA: TGTGCCAGCAGCGCAGGGACTAGCCCCGCTCCCGAGCAGTACTTC
CDR3 protein: CASSAGTSPAPEQYF

D gene: TRBD2
J gene: TRBJ2-1
V gene: TRBV10-3
clone size: few
CDR3 DNA: TGTGCCATCAGTGCCGGGACTAGCGACTACAATGAGCAGTTCTTC
CDR3 protein: CAISAGTSDYNEQFF

D gene: TRBD2
J gene: TRBJ2-5
V gene: TRBV29-1
clone size: -
CDR3 DNA: TGCAGCGTTGAAGACCCCCTCCTAGCGGTCATAGAGACCCAGTACTTC
CDR3 protein: CSVEDPLLAVIETQYF

D gene: -
J gene: TRBJ2-1
V gene: TRBV15
clone size: -
CDR3 DNA: TGTGCCACCAGCAGACCCGACAATGAGCAGTTCTTC
CDR3 protein: CATSRPDNEQFF

D gene: TRBD1
J gene: TRBJ2-5
V gene: TRBV27
clone size: -
CDR3 DNA: TGTGCCAGCAGTTTTGTCCCGGGACAGCAAGAGACCCAGTACTTC
CDR3 protein: CASSFVPGQQETQYF

D gene: -
J gene: TRBJ1-3
V gene: TRBV11-2
clone size: -
CDR3 DNA: TGTGCCAGCAGCTTAGGTGACCATGCGGGAAACACCATATATTTT
CDR3 protein: CASSLGDHAGNTIYF

D gene: -
J gene: TRBJ1-1
V gene: TRBV5-8
clone size: -
CDR3 DNA: TGTGCCAGCAGCTTGGATCCGGGGAGCAACACTGAAGCTTTCTTT
CDR3 protein: CASSLDPGSNTEAFF

D gene: -
J gene: TRBJ2-7
V gene: TRBV5-1
clone size: -
CDR3 DNA: TGCGCCAGCAGCTTAGGCTACGAGCAGTACTTC
CDR3 protein: CASSLGYEQYF

D gene: -
J gene: TRBJ1-1
V gene: TRBV7-9
clone size: -
CDR3 DNA: TGTGCCAGCAGCTCCGATCTGGACAGGAACACTGAAGCTTTCTTT
CDR3 protein: CASSSDLDRNTEAFF

D gene: -
J gene: TRBJ1-5
V gene: TRBV7-8
clone size: -
CDR3 DNA: TGTGCCAGCAGCTCAACCCACAGGGTTGCTAATCAGCCCCAGCATTTT
CDR3 protein: CASSSTHRVANQPQHF

D gene: TRBD1
J gene: TRBJ2-2
V gene: TRBV27
clone size: -
CDR3 DNA: TGTGCCAGCAGTTTAGCCACAGGGGCCGCCGGGGAGCTGTTTTTT
CDR3 protein: CASSLATGAAGELFF

D gene: -
J gene: TRBJ2-5
V gene: TRBV6-1
clone size: once
CDR3 DNA: TGTGCCAGCAGTGAACGGGCGGAGGCGGAGACCCAGTACTTC
CDR3 protein: CASSERAEAETQYF

D gene: TRBD2
J gene: TRBJ2-7
V gene: TRBV13
clone size: -
CDR3 DNA: TGTGCCAGCAGCCTTTATAGCGGGAGTCTCTACGAGCAGTACTTC
CDR3 protein: CASSLYSGSLYEQYF

D gene: -
J gene: TRBJ2-5
V gene: TRBV7-9
clone size: once
CDR3 DNA: TGTGCCAGCAGCTTACGTCGGGCAGACCAAGAGACCCAGTACTTC
CDR3 protein: CASSLRRADQETQYF